Below are 16 T cell receptor beta chains sequenced from a single sample in a study of blood T cells in healthy people across ages. A J-beta primer mix and a sample-barcoded 5' primer were used in a second PCR of about 7 to 12 cycles. TCRdb ran MiXCR on the 5' RACE reads and lists one entry per CDR3 protein. The sample holds 550,000 to 800,000 distinct CDR3 sequences; about 30% are singletons and the top ten take approximately 15%. Sequenced: blood. The origin of the receptors is a woman older than 75 in good health.

The gene calls are TRBV30 and TRBJ1-1; the D gene is possibly TRBD1 (5 bases). The CDR3 is 12 residues long. V lost 5 bases and J 11 bases, leaving 18 bases between the germline ends. CDR1 is GTSNPN, CDR2 SVGIG, per germline (reference sequence). The chain's CDR3 is CAWGQPRAWAFF. The CDR3 nucleotides are TGTGCCTGGGGACAACCGCGAGCGTGGGCTTTCTTT.

This clonotype has ten or more counts. CDR3: CASSLMGAETQYF. In nucleotides, the CDR3 is TGTGCCAGCAGCTTAATGGGGGCAGAGACCCAGTACTTC. This chain connects TRBV7-6 to TRBJ2-5; maybe TRBD1 (6 bases). Germline-derived CDR1 and CDR2 are SGHVS and FNYEAQ. This CDR3 region has 13 residues. With 2 bases removed from V and 4 bases from J, the gap between germline ends came to 8 bases.

This clonotype was seen a single time. This chain links TRBV5-8 with TRBJ1-5; tentatively, D is TRBD1 (6 bases). Trimming removed 6 bases from V and 3 bases from J, with 19 bases in between. Looked up from germline, CDR1 is SGHTS and CDR2 is YDEGEE. This CDR3 is built from 16 residues. The CDR3 region has the DNA TGTGCCAGCACACTTGACGTGACAGGCCACAATCAGCCCCAGCATTTT. Protein: CASTLDVTGHNQPQHF.

This chain joins TRBV12-3 or TRBV12-4 and TRBJ1-5, with D tentatively TRBD1 (5 bases). The CDR3 is 18 residues long. Deletions cut 3 bases from V and 1 base from J, with 19 bases between. The CDR3 here is CASSFTRGRTGSNQPQHF. DNA of the CDR3: TGTGCCAGCAGTTTCACGAGGGGAAGGACGGGCAGCAATCAGCCCCAGCATTTT.

The V and J genes are TRBV20-1 and TRBJ2-2; perhaps TRBD1 as D (5 bases). CDR1 DFQATT and CDR2 SNEGSKA come from the germline V gene (reference sequence). The CDR3 is 14 residues long. Deletions cut 4 bases from V and 3 bases from J, with 12 bases between. The CDR3 sequence: CSANRVGDTGELFF. The CDR3 DNA is TGCAGTGCTAACCGAGTAGGGGACACCGGGGAGCTGTTTTTT.

The chain combines TRBV4-1 with TRBJ1-1; D is possibly TRBD1 (6 bases). The germline V gene encodes CDR1 MGHRA and CDR2 YSYEKL. This CDR3 region has 16 residues. V was pared by 0 bases and J by 5 bases, with 16 bases between. CDR3 nucleotide sequence: TGCGCCAGCAGCCAAGATGTCATCCAGGGGCAGACTGAAGCTTTCTTT. It encodes CASSQDVIQGQTEAFF.

This clonotype was seen repeatedly, ten times or more. The rearrangement uses TRBV7-3 and TRBJ2-7, with D possibly TRBD1 on 6 matching bases. Per the germline V gene, CDR1 is SGHTA and CDR2 is FQGTGA. Trimming took 2 bases from V and 3 from J, leaving 23 bases between them. The CDR3 spans 18 residues. CDR3: CASSLSRVPGTPNYEQYF. CDR3 coding DNA: TGTGCCAGCAGCTTATCGCGGGTTCCCGGGACACCAAACTACGAGCAGTACTTC.

This clonotype was observed a handful of times. The rearrangement uses TRBV9 and TRBJ1-1; no firm D call. CDR1 and CDR2 from the germline V gene are SGDLS and YYNGEE. The CDR3 covers 13 residues. V was clipped by 0 bases and J by 7 bases, with 10 bases between them. CDR3 loop: CASSVASRGEAFF. CDR3 in DNA: TGTGCCAGCAGCGTAGCCTCCCGGGGTGAAGCTTTCTTT.

In regard to this clonotype: A much larger clone lies one base from this, so it may be a read error. This chain joins TRBV12-5 and TRBJ1-4; 8 nucleotides agree with TRBD1. The V gene's germline CDR1 is LGHNT and CDR2 FRNRAP. The CDR3 is made up of 15 amino acids. DNA of the CDR3: TGTGCTAGTGGTTGCCGGACAGGGACTAATGAAAAACGGTTTTTT. Protein: CASGCRTGTNEKRFF.

This clonotype has just a few counts. The chain recombines TRBV7-8 with TRBJ2-3; TRBD2 agrees at 9 bases. Trimming at V came to 6 bases and at J to 2 bases, leaving 6 bases not matched to a gene. From germline, CDR1 is SGHVS and CDR2 FQNEAQ. This CDR3 is built from 15 residues. The CDR3 bases are TGTGCCAGCAGTCGGGGACTAGCTGTCACAGATACGCAGTATTTT. It encodes CASSRGLAVTDTQYF. The full variable domain, in which reference TRBV7-8 and TRBJ2-3 provide the parts outside the CDR3, is GAGVSQSPRYKVAKRGQDVALRCDPISGHVSLFWYQQALGQGPEFLTYFQNEAQLDKSGLPSDRFFAERPEGSVSTLKIQRTQQEDSAVYLCASSRGLAVTDTQYFGPGTRLTVL.

This clonotype has at least ten counts. This chain connects TRBV20-1 to TRBJ2-5; tentatively, D is TRBD1 (6 bases). The length of the CDR3 is 13 residues. The germline V gene encodes CDR1 DFQATT and CDR2 SNEGSKA (reference sequence). V lost 6 bases to trimming and J lost 1 base, with 12 bases between them. The CDR3 DNA follows: TGCAGTGCGAACGGACAGATCCAAGAGACCCAGTACTTC. Residues: CSANGQIQETQYF.

This clonotype has at least ten counts. The V and J genes are TRBV20-1 and TRBJ1-2; 10 bases fit TRBD1. Per germline, CDR1 DFQATT and CDR2 SNEGSKA (reference sequence). J was trimmed by 3 bases and V by 7 bases; bases with no gene match: 5. This CDR3 has 13 amino acids. The CDR3 is CSVGTGVDYGYTF. The CDR3 DNA follows: TGCAGTGTGGGGACAGGGGTTGACTATGGCTACACCTTC.

This clonotype showed up just a few times. A read error is possible here, since a much larger clone lies one base away. The rearrangement joins TRBV7-3 to TRBJ1-1, with D unresolved. Germline assignment: CDR1 SGHTA and CDR2 FQGTGA. The CDR3 spans 13 residues. This CDR3 is CVSSAIEGTEAFF. CDR3 in DNA: TGTGTCAGCAGCGCCATCGAGGGCACTGAAGCTTTCTTT.

This clonotype has just a few counts. In DNA, the CDR3 is TGTGCCAGCAGCTTATCGTCGGGGAGCGGTTCACCCCTCCACTTT. Its translation: CASSLSSGSGSPLHF. The chain combines TRBV11-2 with TRBJ1-6; D not resolved. The CDR3 is 15 amino acids. Germline V gives CDR1 SGHAT, CDR2 FQNNGV. V was cut by 2 bases and J by 9 bases, with 14 bases left in between.

Many counts were recorded for this clonotype. This chain joins TRBV10-3 and TRBJ2-1; 8 bases are a match to TRBD2. V shed 2 bases, J shed 6 bases, and the junction held 9 bases outside the gene matches. Germline CDR1 is ENHRY and CDR2 is SYGVKD. This CDR3 comprises 16 residues. CDR3: CAISEARGGLGNEQFF. DNA of the CDR3: TGTGCCATCAGTGAGGCACGGGGGGGATTGGGCAATGAGCAGTTCTTC.

This chain connects TRBV15 to TRBJ1-2; tentatively, D is TRBD1 (6 bases). The CDR3 loop spans 15 amino acids. CDR1 and CDR2 (germline): LNHNV, YYDKDF (reference sequence). V lost 1 base and J lost 2, with 11 bases in between. The CDR3 sequence: CATSRAPDRNYGYTF. CDR3 bases: TGTGCCACCAGCAGAGCCCCTGACAGGAACTATGGCTACACCTTC.